A single sample gave rise to the 4 T cell receptor beta chains below, sequenced in a study of blood T cell repertoires in COVID-19. Sequenced by immunoSEQ multiplex PCR; TCRdb stores in-frame clones only, minus some. The sample has over 200,000 clones; around 80% are singletons. Sequences were obtained from PBMCs or T cells enriched from blood (not recorded which). All receptors come from a man aged 55 to 69 who had recovered from COVID-19.

The chain has TRBV6-1 and TRBJ1-3; D is undetermined. Trimming shortened V by 6 bases and J by 0 bases, and 9 bases separated the two germline ends. This CDR3 has 14 residues. The V gene's germline CDR1 is MNHNS and CDR2 SASEGT. The CDR3 spells CASRGRSSGNTIYF. CDR3 bases: TGTGCCAGCAGAGGCCGGAGCTCTGGAAACACCATATATTTT.

The chain links TRBV19 to TRBJ2-7; D gene ambiguous. The V and J ends lost 9 bases and 5 bases respectively, with 11 bases between them. The CDR3 runs to 11 residues. CDR1 and CDR2 from the germline V gene are LNHDA and SQIVND (reference sequence). The CDR3 DNA sequence: TGTGCCAGCCGTAGTATCCACGAGCAGTACTTC. This gives the protein CASRSIHEQYF.

V and J are TRBV6-2 or TRBV6-3 and TRBJ2-3, with 8 bases aligning to TRBD2. CDR3 length: 18 amino acids. From germline, CDR1 is MNHEY and CDR2 SVGEGT. After removal of 5 bases from V and 2 bases from J, the junction contained 15 bases not matched to a gene. CDR3 amino acids: CASSQRSSGPFLTDTQYF. The CDR3 DNA is TGTGCCAGCAGTCAAAGGTCTAGCGGGCCCTTTCTCACAGATACGCAGTATTTT.

This sequence joins TRBV29-1 and TRBJ1-5; no clear D. The CDR3 runs 15 residues. Trimming left V 0 bases short and J 1 base short, with 10 bases between. Looked up from germline, CDR1 is SQVTM and CDR2 is ANQGSEA. CDR3: CSVEEAGKSNQPQHF. CDR3 coding DNA: TGCAGCGTTGAAGAGGCGGGGAAGAGCAATCAGCCCCAGCATTTT.